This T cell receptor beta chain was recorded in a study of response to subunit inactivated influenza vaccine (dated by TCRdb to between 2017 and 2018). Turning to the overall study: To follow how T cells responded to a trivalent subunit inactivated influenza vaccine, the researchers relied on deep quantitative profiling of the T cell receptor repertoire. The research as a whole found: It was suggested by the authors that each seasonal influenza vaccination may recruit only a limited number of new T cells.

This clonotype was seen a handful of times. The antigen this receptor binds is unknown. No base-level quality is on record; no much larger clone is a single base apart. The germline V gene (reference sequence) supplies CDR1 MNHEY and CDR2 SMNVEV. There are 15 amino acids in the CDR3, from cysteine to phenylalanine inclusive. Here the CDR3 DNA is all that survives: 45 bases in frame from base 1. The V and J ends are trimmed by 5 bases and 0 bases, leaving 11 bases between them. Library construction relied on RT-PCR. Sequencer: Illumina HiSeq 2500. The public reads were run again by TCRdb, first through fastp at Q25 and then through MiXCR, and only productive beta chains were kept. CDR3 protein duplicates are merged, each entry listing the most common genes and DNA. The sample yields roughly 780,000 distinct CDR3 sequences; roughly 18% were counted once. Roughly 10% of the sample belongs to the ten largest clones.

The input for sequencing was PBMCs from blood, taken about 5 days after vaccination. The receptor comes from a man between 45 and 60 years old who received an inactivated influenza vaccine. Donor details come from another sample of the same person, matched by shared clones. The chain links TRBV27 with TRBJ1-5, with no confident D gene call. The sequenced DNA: TGTGCCAGCAGTATGGGCCTCTATAGCAATCAGCCCCAGCATTTT. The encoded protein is CASSMGLYSNQPQHF.